What follows is one TCR beta chain and its context. The same CDR3 also results from other DNA sequences found in this sample. Germline values: CDR1 LNHNV, CDR2 YYDKDF (reference sequence). V was pared by 3 bases and J by 1 base, with 1 base of the junction left unmatched. The CDR3 runs to 15 residues. These data are taken from a study of blood T cell repertoires in COVID-19. TCRdb's copy holds only in-frame clones and misses some; the assay was immunoSEQ multiplex PCR. The data contain some 210,000 clones, approximately 86% of them singletons. Participants, about 18 to 90 years old, spanned under 30 US areas.

Material: PBMCs or T cells enriched from blood (not recorded which). The receptor was derived from a man between 18 and 35 years old with acute COVID-19. The chain employs TRBV15 and TRBJ1-5, with 9 nucleotides matching TRBD1. CDR3 loop: CATSRDRGSNQPQHF. For the CDR3, the DNA is TGTGCCACCAGCAGGGACAGGGGAAGCAATCAGCCCCAGCATTTT.